This TCR beta chain was recorded in a study of cytomegalovirus exposure and HLA in healthy donors (dated by TCRdb to 2015 to 2018). Some background on the complete study: In an earlier analysis of around 540 of the donors, around 290 Gb of sequence data and roughly 100 million unique TCR beta sequences from roughly 180 million T cells were reported. An early release that covered fewer than 800 HLA-typed donors contained around 330 gigabases of sequencing data and tens of millions of unique TCR sequences. Among the approximately 400 genotyped donors, more than 70% belonged to the genetic ancestry cluster associated with self-reported Caucasian donors. The study was designed to test whether signatures of past pathogen exposure could be identified by cataloging public T cell receptors. The study used immunosequencing to profile the T cell repertoires of 600 to 850 subjects and linked those repertoires to cytomegalovirus serostatus. A separate validation cohort of over a hundred different subjects was used in addition to the approximately 640-subject first cohort. The study combined high-throughput TCR immunosequencing, statistical association of individual TCRs with disease status, and machine learning to predict cytomegalovirus infection status. A later analysis re-examined previously published TCR beta repertoires from over 500 donors and added high-resolution HLA genotyping to investigate patterns of TCR occurrence. The later analysis used no new phenotypic data to find candidate immune exposures, relying instead on TCR beta sequences and their occurrence across donors. An earlier analysis of approximately 630 of the donors applied high-throughput TCR beta sequencing to assess whether each TCR beta V gene segment acted as functional or pseudogenic. Donor age, sex, ethnicity and CMV serostatus were compiled together with the repertoire data. Genome-wide SNP genotypes for about 65% of the 666 donors were used in a later genetic analysis, which treated that subset as a discovery cohort. All discovery cohort repertoires had been generated on a single sequencing platform. HLA typing covered class I and class II loci at four-digit resolution. The number of donors typed differed by locus, with roughly 620-630 for A, B, C, DRB1 and DQB1, over 500 for DQA1, nearly 610 for DPA1, and 400 to 490 for DPB1. Several DR-DQ haplotypes were treated as single units for association and clustering because of strong linkage in the cohort. On average, 235,054 unique TCR beta nucleotide sequences were sequenced per donor among some 420 genotyped donors of the cohort, with roughly 18% of those sequences being non-productive. The full study reports these points: Some IMGT-functional V segments, including TRBV6-2 and TRBV6-3, could not be distinguished by the 87-base-pair reads and were therefore excluded. Sequencing depth was assumed to be roughly uniform across donors in the presence/absence analyses, though that assumption may not hold. The classifier was reported to diagnose cytomegalovirus status with high specificity and sensitivity in both the original cohort and the validation cohort. Immune exposure information for the cohort was limited to CMV serostatus. V-gene and J-gene trimming of TCR beta chains was associated with a missense DCLRE1C variant in a later genetic analysis, and the association was replicated in an independent cohort. A further reported finding was that TCR beta sequences accurately predicted the HLA-A and HLA-B alleles for most subjects in the first cohort. In a later analysis, most CMV-associated TCR beta chains were found to appear HLA-restricted, with HLA associations seemingly driven largely by CMV exposure. The earlier analysis of about 600 of the donors excluded seventeen rarely observed V segments, including chromosome 9 orphons, because counts were too low. In a later analysis, HLA-associated TCR beta chains showed more clonal expansion and lower generation probabilities than non-associated chains that were equally common. Broadly in line with IMGT annotations, most TCR beta V segments showed up in productive rearrangements about 87% or about 30% of the time in an earlier analysis of several hundred of the donors. The sequencing pipeline was judged likely to have produced a cluster of highly shared sequence variants as a technical artifact. Across donors, most TCR sequences were observed very rarely, whereas some public TCRs were present in many individuals. The study listed around 160 TCR beta chains as associated with cytomegalovirus. Linkage disequilibrium might explain the correlated functional status among segregating V segments, but an unknown experimental factor could not be excluded. According to the authors, the approach could potentially be generalized to other disease states and immunological phenotypes. In a later analysis, around 15,000 TCR beta sequences were associated with specific HLA alleles at a false discovery rate of 0.05. When HLA alleles, especially DR and DQ, strongly co-occurred, attributing TCR associations to individual alleles was difficult. According to a later analysis, TCR association rates differed among HLA loci, with DRB1 alleles showing the most associated TCRs and HLA-C alleles showing the fewest. Because some donors lacked HLA typing at each locus, the association tests relied only on the typed subset. In this cohort, only TCR beta chains were sequenced, and detectable features were limited by the absence of alpha or paired-chain data. A few of the identified cytomegalovirus-associated TCR beta chains were confirmed in vitro to be specific for cytomegalovirus antigens. Several of the top co-occurrence clusters appeared to be linked to parvovirus B19, influenza, CMV and Epstein-Barr virus, according to a later analysis. In a later genetic analysis, fewer N-insertions in productive TCRs were reported among donors in an Asian-associated ancestry cluster than the roughly 700-donor mean.

Libraries were made using the immunoSEQ multiplex PCR assay. For the multiplex PCR, a mixture combining 60 forward primers for TCR Vbeta segments and 13 reverse primers for TCR Jbeta segments was used. The CDR3 region of rearranged TCR beta genes was amplified from genomic DNA by a multiplex PCR assay. On the Illumina HiSeq System, the amplified TCR beta libraries were sequenced as 87-base-pair reads. Turning to the authors' computational methods: A later analysis counted approximately 84 million unique TCR beta chains across the approximately 700 repertoires, and around 12 million of these chains were shared by at least two donors. Raw reads were error-corrected and collapsed into unique sequences by a nearest-neighbor algorithm in which closely related sequences were merged to remove PCR and sequencing errors. Alignment of CDR3 sequences to IMGT reference sequences was used to assign V, D and J gene segments. For a sequence to be retained, at least a six-nucleotide match to both a V gene segment and a J gene segment was required. Rearrangements were classified as productive when the CDR3 lacked stop codons and remained in frame with V and J, and all other rearrangements were classified as non-productive. Following IMGT convention, CDR3 was defined as the stretch from the second conserved V-encoded cysteine up to the conserved J-encoded phenylalanine. The earlier analysis of a few hundred of the donors excluded any sequence lacking an unambiguous match to a single V gene segment. In an earlier analysis of several hundred of the donors, V segments were called functional above 56.7% productive rearrangements and were called segregating when the between-donor standard deviation exceeded 5%. To diagnose cytomegalovirus status from the catalog of TCR beta chain sequences, a statistical classification framework was built. In a later analysis, TCR nucleotide sequences were compared against IMGT/GENE-DB human TR gene sequences so that V and J genes could be assigned. A later analysis assigned CDR3 sequences and most-parsimonious VDJ recombination scenarios with the TCRdist pipeline. In a later analysis, every TCR beta chain was defined by the combination of its CDR3 amino acid sequence and its V-gene family, and reads without a unique V-gene family were dropped. A later analysis removed nearly 600 highly shared, low-generation-probability nucleotide sequences to deal with suspected cross-contamination and a sequencing artifact. For each public chain, a later analysis derived a clonal expansion index from normalized ranks of inferred template counts within each repertoire. In a later analysis, generation probabilities were computed using a VDJ recombination model fitted to out-of-frame rearrangements, and the results were checked against IGoR. In a later analysis, TCR-TCR, TCR-HLA and TCR-CMV co-occurrence was scored with hypergeometric tests, and a repertoire-size bias correction was applied to TCR pairs. In a later analysis, false discovery rates were estimated by permuting HLA or CMV assignments 20 times. In a later analysis, co-occurring TCRs were grouped with DBSCAN, and TCRdist sequence similarity was added when clustering was performed within HLA-allele-positive subsets. Repertoires with fewer than 30,000 or more than 120,000 public chains, plus five repertoires with anomalous nucleotide sharing, were excluded from co-occurrence clustering. As stored in TCRdb, this immuneACCESS dataset retains in-frame rearrangements with V and J assigned. A fraction of the clones does not appear; measured against another copy, unresolved V genes explain less than half of the discrepancy, and the remainder lacks a known reason. V, J and clone size are taken as reported in that table, and D and trimming were inferred from the DNA itself. This sample gives around 200,000 clones in total; 77% of them show up just once. The ten largest make up around 3.5% of the sample.

Inclusive of the bounding cysteine and phenylalanine, the CDR3 is 15 residues long. The read is trimmed to its CDR3 DNA, 45 bases read in frame from base 1. The junction shows trimming of 5 bases on V and 9 bases on J, and the gene matches do not reach 10 bases of it. Sequences LNHDA (CDR1) and SQIVND (CDR2) are obtained from the germline V gene (reference sequence). The cohort comprised around 690 healthy bone marrow donors. At the time of sampling, all cohort members were nominally healthy, though unrecorded immune exposures were likely present. The donor tested CMV seropositive, placing the donor among the 289 seropositive members of the cohort. Every donor gave a peripheral blood sample, and the peripheral blood mononuclear cells from that sample were used for TCR beta sequencing. Genomic DNA extraction from the blood cell samples was performed with the Qiagen DNeasy Blood Extraction Kit. In regard to this clone: Its target antigen remains unknown. There are no base qualities to consult, and no much larger clone falls within one base.

The sample was PBMCs. This TCR derives from a woman aged 55 to 70 in good health and CMV-seropositive. The V and J genes are TRBV19 and TRBJ2-1, with 10 bases matching TRBD1. Read as DNA, the sequence is TGTGCCAGTAGTCTACAGGCCAGACAGGGGGCTGAGCAGTTCTTC. Its translation is CASSLQARQGAEQFF.